The present TCR beta chain was sequenced within a study of T-cell memory formation after mild COVID-19. From the 5' RACE reads, TCRdb called clonotypes with MiXCR, one entry per CDR3 protein. Counted here are tens of thousands of distinct CDR3 sequences, less than 15% occurring once; the ten biggest clones make up around 25%. Germline CDR1 is SGHTA and CDR2 is FQGNSA. This CDR3 contains 15 residues. Trimming cost V 6 bases and J 3 bases; bases outside gene matches: 3. This clonotype was seen repeatedly, ten times or more. The rearrangement links TRBV7-2 to TRBJ2-3, with 13 bases matching TRBD2. The TCR was taken from a man aged 18 to 29 who had mild COVID-19 (a few samples of this study predate the infection). Cell type and time point are not known. Material for sequencing was PBMCs or a T cell subset sorted from them (not recorded which). Written as DNA, the CDR3 is TGTGCCAGCAGGGGACTAGCGGGGAATACAGATACGCAGTATTTT. Translation gives CASRGLAGNTDTQYF.